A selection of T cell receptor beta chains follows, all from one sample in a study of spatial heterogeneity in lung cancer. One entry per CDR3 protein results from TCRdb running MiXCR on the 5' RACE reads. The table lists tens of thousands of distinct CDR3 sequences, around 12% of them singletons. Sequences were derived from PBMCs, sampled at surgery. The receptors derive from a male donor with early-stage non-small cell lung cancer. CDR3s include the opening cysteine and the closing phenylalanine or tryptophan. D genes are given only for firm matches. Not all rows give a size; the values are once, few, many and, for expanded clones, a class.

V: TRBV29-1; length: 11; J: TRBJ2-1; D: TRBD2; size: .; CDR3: CSATSPNEQFF; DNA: TGCAGCGCGACTAGCCCCAATGAGCAGTTCTTC
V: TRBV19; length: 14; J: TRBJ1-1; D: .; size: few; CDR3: CASSTGPVGTEAFF; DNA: TGTGCCAGTAGTACCGGCCCAGTTGGCACTGAAGCTTTCTTT
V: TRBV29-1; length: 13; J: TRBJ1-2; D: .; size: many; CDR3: CSVGSGINYGYTF; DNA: TGCAGCGTTGGGTCAGGGATTAACTATGGCTACACCTTC
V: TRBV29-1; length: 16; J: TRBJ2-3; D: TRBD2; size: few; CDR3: CSVLLTSGVNTDTQYF; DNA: TGCAGCGTCCTTTTGACTAGCGGGGTGAACACAGATACGCAGTATTTT
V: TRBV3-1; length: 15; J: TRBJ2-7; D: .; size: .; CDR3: CASSQDAVVDYEQYF; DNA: TGTGCCAGCAGCCAAGACGCGGTAGTAGACTACGAGCAGTACTTC
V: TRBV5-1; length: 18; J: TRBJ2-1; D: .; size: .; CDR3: CASSLDLRAIGPYNEQFF; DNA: TGCGCCAGCAGCTTGGACTTAAGGGCTATCGGCCCCTACAATGAGCAGTTCTTC
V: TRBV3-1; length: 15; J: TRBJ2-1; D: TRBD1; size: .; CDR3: CASSQGQGVNNEQFF; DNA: TGTGCCAGCAGCCAAGGACAGGGGGTGAATAATGAGCAGTTCTTC
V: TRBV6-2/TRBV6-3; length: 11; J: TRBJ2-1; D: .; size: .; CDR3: CASALGNEQFF; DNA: TGTGCCAGTGCCTTGGGGAATGAGCAGTTCTTC
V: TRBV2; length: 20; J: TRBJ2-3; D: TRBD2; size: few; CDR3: CASSEKPLRALAGTTDTQYF; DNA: TGTGCCAGCAGTGAAAAACCCCTGAGAGCACTAGCGGGTACCACAGATACGCAGTATTTT
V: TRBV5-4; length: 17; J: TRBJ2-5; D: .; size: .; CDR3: CASSFSGRARGGEAQYF; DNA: TGTGCCAGCAGCTTCTCAGGAAGGGCGAGGGGAGGAGAGGCCCAGTACTTC
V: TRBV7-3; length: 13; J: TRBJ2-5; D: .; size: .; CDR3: CASSLTIQETQYF; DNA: TGTGCCAGCAGCTTAACGATTCAAGAGACCCAGTACTTC
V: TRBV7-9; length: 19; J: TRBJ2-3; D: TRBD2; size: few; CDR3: CASSFPQPTSGESTDTQYF; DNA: TGTGCCAGCAGCTTCCCCCAACCGACTAGCGGGGAGAGCACAGATACGCAGTATTTT
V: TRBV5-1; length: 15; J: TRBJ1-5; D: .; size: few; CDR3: CASSFAGRVNQPQHF; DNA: TGCGCCAGCAGCTTTGCGGGACGGGTCAATCAGCCCCAGCATTTT
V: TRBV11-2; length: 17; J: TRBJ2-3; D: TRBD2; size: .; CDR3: CASSLRRTSSSTDTQYF; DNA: TGTGCCAGCAGCTTACGGCGGACTAGCTCCTCCACAGATACGCAGTATTTT
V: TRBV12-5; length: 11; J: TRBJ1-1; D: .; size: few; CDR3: CASAASTEAFF; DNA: TGTGCTAGTGCCGCCAGCACTGAAGCTTTCTTT
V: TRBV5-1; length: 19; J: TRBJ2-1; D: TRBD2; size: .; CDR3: CASSLGLAGYSNTYNEQFF; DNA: TGCGCCAGCAGCTTGGGACTAGCGGGATACTCTAATACCTACAATGAGCAGTTCTTC
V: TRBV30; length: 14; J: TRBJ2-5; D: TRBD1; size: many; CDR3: CAWSMGTGQETQYF; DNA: TGTGCCTGGAGTATGGGGACAGGGCAAGAGACCCAGTACTTC
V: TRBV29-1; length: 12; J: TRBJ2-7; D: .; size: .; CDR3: CSVEDNRREQYF; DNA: TGCAGCGTTGAAGATAACAGAAGGGAGCAGTACTTC
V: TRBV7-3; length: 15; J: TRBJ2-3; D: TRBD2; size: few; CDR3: CASSLAGENTDTQYF; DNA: TGTGCCAGCAGCTTAGCGGGAGAAAACACAGATACGCAGTATTTT
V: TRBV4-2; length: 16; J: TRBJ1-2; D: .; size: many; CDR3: CASSQEGTAPNYGYTF; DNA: TGTGCCAGCAGCCAAGAGGGGACGGCTCCTAACTATGGCTACACCTTC
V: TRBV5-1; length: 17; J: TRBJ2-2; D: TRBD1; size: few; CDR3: CASSSGTGNANTGELFF; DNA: TGCGCCAGCAGCTCGGGGACAGGGAACGCGAACACCGGGGAGCTGTTTTTT
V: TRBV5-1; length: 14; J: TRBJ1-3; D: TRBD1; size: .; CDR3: CASSLDSGGNTIYF; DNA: TGCGCCAGCAGCTTAGATTCAGGGGGCAACACCATATATTTT
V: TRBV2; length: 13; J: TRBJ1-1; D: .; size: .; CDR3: CASSEGGATEAFF; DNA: TGTGCCAGCAGTGAGGGCGGAGCCACTGAAGCTTTCTTT
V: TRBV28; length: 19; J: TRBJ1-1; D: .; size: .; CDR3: CASSGTLGRPNGDDTEAFF; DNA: TGTGCCAGCAGTGGCACCTTGGGACGGCCGAACGGGGATGACACTGAAGCTTTCTTT
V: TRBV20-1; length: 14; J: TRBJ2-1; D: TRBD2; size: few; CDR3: CSAEGVAGYNEQFF; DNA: TGCAGTGCCGAGGGGGTAGCGGGGTACAATGAGCAGTTCTTC
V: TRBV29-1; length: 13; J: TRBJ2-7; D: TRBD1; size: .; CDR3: CSVISGGRYEQYF; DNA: TGCAGCGTTATATCAGGGGGAAGGTACGAGCAGTACTTC
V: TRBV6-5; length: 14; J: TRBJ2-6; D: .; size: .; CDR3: CASSYSGTGNVLTF; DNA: TGTGCCAGCAGTTACTCGGGAACGGGCAACGTCCTGACTTTC